Described below is a single TCR beta chain sequence and its context. What it recognizes is unknown. The table came from immunoSEQ multiplex PCR; TCRdb's copy has only in-frame clones and leaves some out. The sample shows around 1.1 million clones, around three quarters of them seen only once. The entry originates in a study of shared clonotypes between healthy human individuals. Whole-study results and caveats: As a rule, naive subsets had a larger estimated richness than memory subsets. Clonotypes shared by all four sorted-subset donors had higher generation probabilities than non-shared clonotypes. Only blood samples were collected, and tissue repertoires likely differ.

Germline CDR1 ENHRY, CDR2 SYGVKD. The CDR3 covers 13 residues. V shed 2 bases and J shed 2 bases, with 6 bases lying between them. CD45RA-negative memory and CD45RA+ naive subsets were split from the CD4+ cells. The rearrangement uses TRBV10-3 and TRBJ2-5; D possibly corresponds to TRBD1 (6 bases). The receptor was derived from a man aged 18-30 years in good health. Some clones in this sample may be carry-over from other donors' samples. Sequenced: memory CD4+ T cells from PBMCs. The subset here: CD45RA-negative fraction. CDR3 sequence: CAISEGQQETQYF. The CDR3 nucleotides read TGTGCCATCAGTGAGGGACAGCAAGAGACCCAGTACTTC.